This T cell receptor beta chain was observed in a study of blood T cell repertoires in COVID-19. Trimming cost V 5 bases and J 7 bases, with 8 bases left between them. Germline V CDR1 and CDR2: SSHAT, FNYEAQ (reference sequence). The CDR3 spans 11 residues. Sequencing used immunoSEQ multiplex PCR; TCRdb keeps in-frame clones, though not all of them. This sample has 110,000 to 150,000 clones; 70% to 85% occur once, and the top ten carry around 1.6%. Enrolled through a virtual design, the participants were between about 18 and 100 years of age and came from under 25 US areas. Shortly before study entry, within 2 weeks, exposed participants had met a COVID-19 case.

V usage is TRBV7-7 and J usage is TRBJ2-5; D may be TRBD1 (6 bases). What was sequenced was PBMCs or T cells enriched from blood (not recorded which). The receptor's source is a woman aged 18-35 years who had been exposed to COVID-19. CDR3 DNA sequence: TGTGCCAGCAGCGGGGGCGGGACCCAGTACTTC. Amino acid sequence: CASSGGGTQYF.